Listed here are 19 T cell receptor beta chains from one sample, sequenced in a study of T-cell reconstitution after alpha-beta-depleted transplantation in children. This sample's TCRbeta library carried unique molecular identifier barcodes. TCRdb itself ran the PCR reads through MiXCR, one entry per CDR3 protein. Of some 200,000 distinct CDR3 sequences listed, approximately 8.4% are singletons. The sample was PBMCs, mostly from graft donor cells, taken 360 days after TCRalphabeta/CD19-depleted stem cell transplant. These receptors all stem from a male patient between 2 and 10 years old who had a stem cell transplant for acute myeloid leukemia, so the T cells may come from the graft donor.

CDR3 amino acids: CASSSGRGDEKLFF. DNA for the CDR3: TGTGCCAGCAGTTCCGGCCGAGGGGATGAAAAACTGTTTTTT. V and J are TRBV7-2 and TRBJ1-4; tentatively, D is TRBD1 (5 bases). CDR3 length equals 14 residues. Germline-derived CDR1 and CDR2 are SGHTA and FQGNSA. V was shortened by 6 bases and J by 6 bases, with 14 bases between the two germline ends.

This clonotype was recorded a few times. The chain is built from TRBV5-1 and TRBJ1-1; D is ambiguous. With 4 bases removed from V and 4 bases from J, the gap between germline ends came to 17 bases. This CDR3 comprises 15 residues. Germline lookup yields CDR1 SGHRS and CDR2 YFSETQ. The CDR3 here is CASSQRSGMSTEAFF. For the CDR3, the DNA is TGCGCCAGCAGCCAGCGGTCGGGTATGAGCACTGAAGCTTTCTTT.

This clonotype was counted at least ten times. This chain links TRBV4-3 with TRBJ1-3; D remains ambiguous. V was clipped by 0 bases and J by 0 bases, with 15 bases between them. The CDR3 has 18 residues. Germline-derived CDR1 and CDR2 are LGHNA and YSLEER. CDR3 loop: CASSQDGVNLLSGNTIYF. DNA of the CDR3: TGCGCCAGCAGCCAAGATGGGGTGAACCTCCTCTCTGGAAACACCATATATTTT.

This clonotype came up many times. This chain connects TRBV5-1 to TRBJ2-7; possible D gene TRBD1, 6 bases. This CDR3 comprises 14 residues. The germline CDR1 and CDR2 sequences are SGHRS and YFSETQ. V lost 2 bases and J lost 1, with 10 bases in between. In DNA form, the CDR3 reads TGCGCCAGCAGCTTCTTGACAGGATCCTACGAGCAGTACTTC. Translation: CASSFLTGSYEQYF.

This clonotype has at least ten counts. The CDR3 spells CASSPSAGVNEQFF. The CDR3 coding sequence is TGTGCCAGCAGCCCCTCGGCAGGGGTCAATGAGCAGTTCTTC. The V gene is TRBV5-5, the J gene TRBJ2-1; possible D gene TRBD1, 6 bases. V lost 4 bases and J lost 6, with 14 bases in between. Germline V lookup: CDR1 SGHKS, CDR2 YYEKEE (reference sequence). There are 14 residues in the CDR3.

The rearrangement uses TRBV5-1 and TRBJ2-3; 8 nucleotides agree with TRBD1. CDR1 and CDR2 from the germline V gene are SGHRS and YFSETQ. Trimming cost V 4 bases and J 4 bases; bases outside gene matches: 5. This CDR3 contains 14 residues. CDR3 protein: CASSEMTGADTQYF. The CDR3 DNA reads as TGCGCCAGCAGCGAAATGACAGGGGCAGATACGCAGTATTTT.

At least ten counts were recorded for this clonotype. The rearrangement joins TRBV5-1 to TRBJ2-2; no clear D. V shed 0 bases and J shed 1 base, with 4 bases lying between them. The CDR3 extends over 14 amino acids. Germline CDR1 reads SGHRS; CDR2 reads YFSETQ. The CDR3 is CASSLAQNTGELFF. The CDR3 DNA sequence: TGCGCCAGCAGCTTGGCCCAGAACACCGGGGAGCTGTTTTTT.

This clonotype was seen at least ten times. The chain recombines TRBV5-1 with TRBJ2-7; 12 bases map to TRBD1. Looked up from germline, CDR1 is SGHRS and CDR2 is YFSETQ. The length of the CDR3 is 15 residues. Trimming at V came to 2 bases and at J to 5 bases, leaving 5 bases not matched to a gene. CDR3 bases: TGCGCCAGCAGCTTTCTCGGGACAGGGGGCGACGAGCAGTACTTC. The encoded protein is CASSFLGTGGDEQYF.

This chain joins TRBV11-2 and TRBJ2-3, with TRBD2 matching over 9 bases. The CDR3 sequence is 19 residues long. CDR1 and CDR2 (germline): SGHAT, FQNNGV. Trimming cost V 2 bases and J 0 bases; bases outside gene matches: 12. As DNA, the CDR3 is TGTGCCAGCAGCTTAAGAGCGGGGGGACTCCTAATTAGCACAGATACGCAGTATTTT. Amino acid sequence: CASSLRAGGLLISTDTQYF. The full variable domain, with the rest looked up from reference TRBV11-2 and TRBJ2-3, is EAGVAQSPRYKIIEKRQSVAFWCNPISGHATLYWYQQILGQGPKLLIQFQNNGVVDDSQLPKDRFSAERLKGVDSTLKIQPAKLEDSAVYLCASSLRAGGLLISTDTQYFGPGTRLTVL.

Regarding this clonotype: The conserved phenylalanine or tryptophan normally closing the CDR3 is absent here, so this likely arose from a read error. Because the CDR3's place on the DNA is in doubt, the DNA is left out and the CDR3 is given as listed by TCRdb. The rearrangement joins TRBV7-8 to TRBJ2-7; TRBD1, the D gene given by the table, was not confirmed from the DNA. The CDR3 length is 12 residues, termini included. The germline V gene has CDR1 SGHVS and CDR2 FQNEAQ. The chain's CDR3 is CASSPGTGPFSP.

This clonotype was recorded at least ten times. The chain employs TRBV21-1 and TRBJ2-3; no DNA check was done on the table's D call, TRBD1. TRBV21-1 is classified as a pseudogene. The CDR3 has 15 amino acids. The CDR3 DNA sequence: TGTGCCAGCAGCTCCGAAAAGGGACACACAGATACGCAGTATTTT. This codes for CASSSEKGHTDTQYF.

Many counts were recorded for this clonotype. The chain links TRBV29-1 to TRBJ2-4, with 9 bases aligning to TRBD1. This CDR3 comprises 13 residues. Germline CDR1 reads SQVTM; CDR2 reads ANQGSEA. V was clipped by 6 bases and J by 8 bases; unmatched bases: 8. The CDR3 region has the DNA TGCAGCGTGCTGACAGGGGGTATGGACATTCAGTACTTC. This translates into CSVLTGGMDIQYF.

Ten or more counts support this clonotype. The rearrangement uses TRBV20-1 and TRBJ2-3; TRBD1 agrees at 10 bases. The CDR3 spans 15 residues. Germline V gene lookup returns CDR1 DFQATT and CDR2 SNEGSKA (reference sequence). V was pared by 3 bases and J by 2 bases, with 5 bases of the junction left unmatched. The CDR3 reads CSASGDRGITDTQYF. The CDR3 nucleotides read TGCAGTGCTAGCGGGGACAGGGGAATCACAGATACGCAGTATTTT.

This clonotype was counted ten times or more. V gene TRBV12-3 or TRBV12-4 combines with J gene TRBJ2-5, with 7 bases matching TRBD2. With 4 bases clipped from V and 3 bases from J, the junction kept 8 bases outside the gene matches. The CDR3 runs to 15 residues. DNA for the CDR3: TGTGCCAGCAGTTCCAAGCGGGACTCGAAAGAGACCCAGTACTTC. It is translated as CASSSKRDSKETQYF.

The chain links TRBV29-1 to TRBJ2-1; 14 positions agree with TRBD2. The CDR3 is made up of 14 amino acids. Germline CDR1 SQVTM, CDR2 ANQGSEA. V shed 3 bases and J 8 bases; nucleotides not matched to a gene: 3. DNA for the CDR3: TGCAGCGTTGAGAGGGGACTAGCGGGAGATGAGCAGTTCTTC. As protein: CSVERGLAGDEQFF.

J is TRBJ2-7 and V is TRBV7-9, with D unresolved. Germline assignment: CDR1 SEHNR and CDR2 FQNEAQ (reference sequence). This CDR3 contains 15 residues. Trimming took off 5 bases at V and 0 bases at J, with 14 bases between the two ends. The CDR3 nucleotides read TGTGCCAGCAGCGTAAGACACGTAAGCTCCTACGAGCAGTACTTC. Translating gives CASSVRHVSSYEQYF. Looking up the rest from reference TRBV7-9 and TRBJ2-7 gives the full variable domain: DTGVSQNPRHKITKRGQNVTFRCDPISEHNRLYWYRQTLGQGPEFLTYFQNEAQLEKSRLLSDRFSAERPKGSFSTLEIQRTEQGDSAMYLCASSVRHVSSYEQYFGPGTRLTVT.

Remarks on this clonotype: A read error may produce the germline difference seen at one junction end. The genes are TRBV10-1 and TRBJ1-3, with D hard to call. The germline CDR1 and CDR2 sequences are WNHNN and SYGVQD (reference sequence). CDR3 length: 14 amino acids. As DNA, the CDR3 is TGCGCCAGCAGTGAGGGATCCCTTGGATACACCATATATTTT. It encodes CASSEGSLGYTIYF.

The rearrangement joins TRBV4-3 to TRBJ2-2, with D possibly being TRBD2 (5 bases). Germline assignment: CDR1 LGHNA and CDR2 YSLEER. The germline V and J ends were trimmed by 6 bases and 3 bases, with 8 bases remaining between them. The CDR3 is 13 amino acids. The DNA of the CDR3 is TGCGCCAGCAGTGAGGACTACACCGGGGAGCTGTTTTTT. This encodes CASSEDYTGELFF.

The chain carries TRBV5-1 and TRBJ1-1; tentative D call: TRBD1 (5 bases). V was clipped by 1 base and J by 3 bases, with 10 bases between them. The germline V gene encodes CDR1 SGHRS and CDR2 YFSETQ. The CDR3 spans 14 residues. The CDR3 coding sequence is TGCGCCAGCAGCTTGTTGGGGGAGGACACTGAAGCTTTCTTT. Protein product: CASSLLGEDTEAFF.